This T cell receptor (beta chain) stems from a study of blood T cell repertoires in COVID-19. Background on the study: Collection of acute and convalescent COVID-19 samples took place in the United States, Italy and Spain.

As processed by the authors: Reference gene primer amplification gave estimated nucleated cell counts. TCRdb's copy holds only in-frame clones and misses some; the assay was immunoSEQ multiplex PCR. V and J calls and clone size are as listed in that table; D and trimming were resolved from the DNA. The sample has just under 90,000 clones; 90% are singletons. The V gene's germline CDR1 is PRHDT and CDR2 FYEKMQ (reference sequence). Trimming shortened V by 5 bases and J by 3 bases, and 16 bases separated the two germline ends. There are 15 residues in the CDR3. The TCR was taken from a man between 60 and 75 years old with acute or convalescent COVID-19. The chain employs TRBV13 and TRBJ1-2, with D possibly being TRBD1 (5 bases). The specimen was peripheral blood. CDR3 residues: CASSRAGRGDYGYTF. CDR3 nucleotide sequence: TGTGCCAGCAGCCGAGCGGGGCGGGGAGACTATGGCTACACCTTC.